This is a list of T cell receptor beta chains from one sample in a study of blood T cell repertoires in COVID-19. Sequenced by immunoSEQ multiplex PCR; TCRdb stores in-frame clones only, minus some. The sample has about 150,000 clones, under 85% seen once; the top ten hold more than 3%. Sequences were obtained from peripheral blood. These receptors all stem from a woman aged 80 or older with acute or convalescent COVID-19. The CDR3 runs from the conserved cysteine through the conserved F or W. A D gene is named only where the DNA matches it firmly. Some rows mark clone size as missing; the rest say once, few, many or name a class of expanded clone.

cdr3_aa: CASSLARTYEQYF
cdr3_nt: TGTGCCAGCAGTTTGGCCAGAACCTACGAGCAGTACTTC
clone_size: -
d_call: -
j_call: TRBJ2-7
v_call: TRBV12-3/TRBV12-4

cdr3_aa: CASSLEQGINTEAFF
cdr3_nt: TGTGCCAGCAGCTTAGAACAGGGGATAAACACTGAAGCTTTCTTT
clone_size: once
d_call: TRBD1
j_call: TRBJ1-1
v_call: TRBV11-2

cdr3_aa: CASSSAGGAGRDQYF
cdr3_nt: TGTGCCAGCAGCTCCGCCGGGGGGGCCGGGAGGGACCAGTACTTC
clone_size: -
d_call: TRBD2
j_call: TRBJ2-5
v_call: TRBV7-9

cdr3_aa: CASKQGGSPLHF
cdr3_nt: TGTGCCAGCAAACAGGGGGGATCACCCCTCCACTTT
clone_size: -
d_call: TRBD1
j_call: TRBJ1-6
v_call: TRBV2

cdr3_aa: CAISESMRSGDQPQHF
cdr3_nt: TGTGCCATCAGTGAGTCGATGAGGTCAGGGGATCAGCCCCAGCATTTT
clone_size: -
d_call: -
j_call: TRBJ1-5
v_call: TRBV10-3

cdr3_aa: CASSSSTVGGGEKLFF
cdr3_nt: TGTGCCAGCAGCTCTAGCACGGTGGGGGGAGGAGAAAAACTGTTTTTT
clone_size: -
d_call: -
j_call: TRBJ1-4
v_call: TRBV7-2

cdr3_aa: CASNPSGVGTDTQYF
cdr3_nt: TGTGCCAGCAACCCTAGCGGGGTCGGCACAGATACGCAGTATTTT
clone_size: -
d_call: TRBD2
j_call: TRBJ2-3
v_call: TRBV7-2

cdr3_aa: CASTPTGDNGNTIYF
cdr3_nt: TGTGCCAGCACCCCGACGGGGGATAACGGAAACACCATATATTTT
clone_size: -
d_call: -
j_call: TRBJ1-3
v_call: TRBV6-6

cdr3_aa: CASSLNSNSPLHF
cdr3_nt: TGTGCCAGCAGCTTAAACAGCAATTCACCCCTCCACTTT
clone_size: -
d_call: -
j_call: TRBJ1-6
v_call: TRBV7-2

cdr3_aa: CASSYDNSGNTIYF
cdr3_nt: TGTGCCAGCAGCTATGACAACTCTGGAAACACCATATATTTT
clone_size: -
d_call: -
j_call: TRBJ1-3
v_call: TRBV7-9

cdr3_aa: CASSLSAHTGELFF
cdr3_nt: TGTGCCAGCAGTTTATCGGCACACACCGGGGAGCTGTTTTTT
clone_size: -
d_call: -
j_call: TRBJ2-2
v_call: TRBV27

cdr3_aa: CASSTGRTGVGEQYF
cdr3_nt: TGTGCCAGCAGCACTGGTCGGACAGGGGTTGGCGAGCAGTACTTC
clone_size: -
d_call: TRBD1
j_call: TRBJ2-7
v_call: TRBV7-9

cdr3_aa: CAISDQTGGSSNQPQHF
cdr3_nt: TGTGCCATCAGTGACCAGACAGGGGGGTCAAGCAATCAGCCCCAGCATTTT
clone_size: once
d_call: TRBD1
j_call: TRBJ1-5
v_call: TRBV10-3

cdr3_aa: CASSKTGGWDTEAFF
cdr3_nt: TGTGCCAGCTCAAAAACAGGGGGCTGGGACACTGAAGCTTTCTTT
clone_size: few
d_call: TRBD1
j_call: TRBJ1-1
v_call: TRBV18

cdr3_aa: CASSRQAEVLNEQFF
cdr3_nt: TGTGCCAGCTCGAGACAGGCCGAAGTTCTCAATGAGCAGTTCTTC
clone_size: -
d_call: -
j_call: TRBJ2-1
v_call: TRBV13

cdr3_aa: CAWTGTGSPDTQYF
cdr3_nt: TGTGCCTGGACCGGGACAGGGAGCCCAGATACGCAGTATTTT
clone_size: -
d_call: TRBD1
j_call: TRBJ2-3
v_call: TRBV30

cdr3_aa: CSPISGTTDTQYF
cdr3_nt: TGCAGCCCAATTAGCGGGACCACAGATACGCAGTATTTT
clone_size: -
d_call: TRBD2
j_call: TRBJ2-3
v_call: TRBV29-1

cdr3_aa: CAISEGSGAGEYEQYF
cdr3_nt: TGTGCCATCAGTGAAGGTAGCGGGGCCGGGGAATACGAGCAGTACTTC
clone_size: -
d_call: TRBD2
j_call: TRBJ2-7
v_call: TRBV10-3

cdr3_aa: CASRVRTGGWEQYF
cdr3_nt: TGTGCCAGCAGGGTCCGGACAGGGGGCTGGGAGCAGTACTTC
clone_size: few
d_call: TRBD1
j_call: TRBJ2-7
v_call: TRBV2

cdr3_aa: CASRTASGNDNEQFF
cdr3_nt: TGTGCCAGCAGAACCGCTAGCGGGAACGACAATGAGCAGTTCTTC
clone_size: -
d_call: TRBD2
j_call: TRBJ2-1
v_call: TRBV6-5

cdr3_aa: CASSSTGTISNQPQHF
cdr3_nt: TGTGCCAGCAGTTCTACCGGGACAATTAGCAATCAGCCCCAGCATTTT
clone_size: few
d_call: -
j_call: TRBJ1-5
v_call: TRBV27

cdr3_aa: CASTNRGIEFRGTQYF
cdr3_nt: TGTGCCAGTACCAATCGAGGGATAGAATTCCGTGGGACCCAGTACTTC
clone_size: -
d_call: -
j_call: TRBJ2-5
v_call: TRBV19

cdr3_aa: CASSLRPGTGEGSYEQYF
cdr3_nt: TGTGCCAGCAGCCTACGTCCCGGGACAGGGGAGGGCTCCTACGAGCAGTACTTC
clone_size: few
d_call: TRBD1
j_call: TRBJ2-7
v_call: TRBV7-2

cdr3_aa: CASSYWTGMQETQYF
cdr3_nt: TGTGCCAGCAGTTATTGGACAGGGATGCAAGAGACCCAGTACTTC
clone_size: -
d_call: TRBD1
j_call: TRBJ2-5
v_call: TRBV6-5

cdr3_aa: CASSLVPNQETQYF
cdr3_nt: TGCGCCAGCAGCTTGGTTCCAAACCAAGAGACCCAGTACTTC
clone_size: -
d_call: -
j_call: TRBJ2-5
v_call: TRBV5-1

cdr3_aa: CASSVWTNNEQFF
cdr3_nt: TGTGCCAGCAGCGTCTGGACTAACAATGAGCAGTTCTTC
clone_size: once
d_call: -
j_call: TRBJ2-1
v_call: TRBV9

cdr3_aa: CASSPLAALSNQPQHF
cdr3_nt: TGTGCCAGCTCACCGCTTGCGGCGTTGAGCAATCAGCCCCAGCATTTT
clone_size: -
d_call: -
j_call: TRBJ1-5
v_call: TRBV18

cdr3_aa: CASSVSGGELFF
cdr3_nt: TGTGCCAGCAGCGTAAGCGGCGGGGAGCTGTTTTTT
clone_size: -
d_call: -
j_call: TRBJ2-2
v_call: TRBV9

cdr3_aa: CASAVQGVGNQPQHF
cdr3_nt: TGTGCCAGCGCGGTACAGGGAGTCGGCAATCAGCCCCAGCATTTT
clone_size: -
d_call: -
j_call: TRBJ1-5
v_call: TRBV2